A selection of T cell receptor beta chains follows, all from one sample in a study of cytomegalovirus exposure and HLA in healthy donors. Using immunoSEQ multiplex PCR, the repertoire was profiled, and TCRdb retains in-frame clones only, with some absent. The data hold 60,000 to 85,000 clones, with around three quarters observed a single time. Input material: PBMCs. The receptors shown here come from a male donor in good health and CMV-seropositive. Both conserved end residues are part of each CDR3. A D gene is named only where the DNA matches it firmly. Clone size is given for some rows only: seen once, a few or many times, or a class if the clone is expanded.

V	size	D	J	CDR3	DNA
TRBV6-5	NA	TRBD1	TRBJ1-3	CASSPDRGGNTIYF	TGTGCCAGCAGCCCCGACAGGGGAGGAAACACCATATATTTT
TRBV5-8	NA	TRBD1	TRBJ2-4	CASSLGQGIVPAKNIQYF	TGTGCCAGCAGCTTGGGACAGGGTATCGTCCCTGCCAAAAACATTCAGTACTTC
TRBV7-3	NA	TRBD1	TRBJ2-5	CASSAGTGGETQYF	TGTGCCAGCAGCGCCGGGACAGGGGGAGAGACCCAGTACTTC
TRBV10-3	NA	TRBD1	TRBJ1-1	CAISPDRVANTEAFF	TGTGCCATCAGCCCGGACAGGGTTGCGAACACTGAAGCTTTCTTT
TRBV10-1	NA	NA	TRBJ1-4	CAGAEGSTNEKLFF	TGCGCCGGTGCGGAGGGCTCAACTAATGAAAAACTGTTTTTT
TRBV6-5	NA	TRBD1	TRBJ2-7	CASSYGDRASYEQYF	TGTGCCAGCAGTTACGGAGACAGGGCCTCCTACGAGCAGTACTTC
TRBV7-2	NA	TRBD1	TRBJ2-7	CASSTRTGEQYF	TGTGCCAGCAGCACCCGGACAGGCGAGCAGTACTTC
TRBV13	NA	TRBD1	TRBJ2-7	CASSSRDREDEQYF	TGTGCCAGCAGCTCCCGGGACAGGGAAGACGAGCAGTACTTC
TRBV4-1	NA	TRBD2	TRBJ2-1	CASSQVGFSGGARNEQFF	TGCGCCAGCAGCCAAGTTGGGTTTAGCGGGGGGGCCCGGAATGAGCAGTTCTTC
TRBV6-5	NA	TRBD1	TRBJ2-1	CASSPGQGVGNEQFF	TGTGCCAGCAGCCCCGGACAGGGGGTGGGAAATGAGCAGTTCTTC
TRBV5-1	NA	TRBD2	TRBJ2-1	CASSLRGLAASTVEQFF	TGCGCCAGCAGCTTAAGAGGGCTAGCGGCATCCACCGTCGAGCAGTTCTTC
TRBV28	few	NA	TRBJ2-7	CASETSWYEQYF	TGTGCCAGCGAAACTAGTTGGTACGAGCAGTACTTC
TRBV7-3	NA	NA	TRBJ2-7	CASSLSQVNEQYF	TGTGCCAGCAGCTTAAGCCAGGTTAACGAGCAGTACTTC
TRBV7-8	NA	TRBD1	TRBJ1-2	CASSITNTGTATWGYTF	TGTGCCAGCAGCATAACCAATACCGGGACAGCGACGTGGGGCTACACCTTC
TRBV6-5	NA	TRBD1	TRBJ1-2	CASSYSRDRVGGYTF	TGTGCCAGCAGTTACTCGAGGGACAGGGTTGGCGGCTACACCTTC
TRBV2	NA	TRBD2	TRBJ2-7	CASTSGTSVSSYEQYF	TGTGCCAGCACCTCTGGGACTAGCGTTTCTTCCTACGAGCAGTACTTC
TRBV28	NA	TRBD1	TRBJ1-6	CASSLRQGASSPLHF	TGTGCCAGCAGCCTTAGACAGGGGGCAAGTTCACCCCTCCACTTT
TRBV7-9	once	TRBD1	TRBJ2-1	CSSSLTGGGVYNEQFF	TGTTCCAGCAGCTTAACAGGGGGTGGGGTCTACAATGAGCAGTTCTTC
TRBV7-8	NA	NA	TRBJ1-1	CASSLVWGGGVGAFF	TGTGCCAGCAGCTTAGTGTGGGGCGGTGGTGTGGGCGCTTTCTTT
TRBV19	NA	TRBD1	TRBJ2-3	CASSPRGRKDTQYF	TGTGCCAGTAGTCCGAGGGGGCGAAAGGATACGCAGTATTTT
TRBV7-9	NA	NA	TRBJ2-2	CASSLTGTNTGELFF	TGTGCCAGCAGCCTCACAGGGACGAACACCGGGGAGCTGTTTTTT
TRBV21-1	NA	NA	TRBJ2-2	CASSRGGELFF	TGTGCCAGCAGCCGGGGCGGGGAGCTGTTTTTT
TRBV25-1	NA	NA	TRBJ2-7	CASSEPYRGYEQYF	TGTGCCAGCAGTGAGCCTTATCGGGGCTACGAGCAGTACTTC
TRBV7-9	NA	NA	TRBJ1-5	CASSGLHSNQPQHF	TGTGCCAGCAGCGGACTCCATAGCAATCAGCCCCAGCATTTT
TRBV27	NA	TRBD2	TRBJ2-7	CASRGLAGGLYEQYF	TGTGCCAGCAGAGGACTAGCGGGGGGGCTCTACGAGCAGTACTTC
TRBV5-1	once	NA	TRBJ2-7	CASSLSGSRSYEQYF	TGCGCCAGCAGCTTGTCGGGGTCTAGATCCTACGAGCAGTACTTC
TRBV7-2	NA	NA	TRBJ2-2	CASSLAPGVQTGELFF	TGTGCCAGCAGCTTAGCGCCCGGGGTGCAAACCGGGGAGCTGTTTTTT
TRBV6-5	NA	NA	TRBJ1-3	CASSVDRSSGNTIYF	TGTGCCAGCAGTGTCGACAGGAGCTCTGGAAACACCATATATTTT
TRBV19	NA	NA	TRBJ2-3	CASRLGQSDTQYF	TGTGCCAGTAGACTAGGGCAATCGGATACGCAGTATTTT
TRBV10-3	NA	TRBD1	TRBJ1-5	CAIGTDSNQPQHF	TGTGCCATCGGGACAGATAGCAATCAGCCCCAGCATTTT
TRBV30	few	NA	TRBJ2-7	CAWSVLTRGPYEQYF	TGTGCCTGGAGTGTACTGACTAGGGGCCCCTACGAGCAGTACTTC
TRBV19	NA	TRBD2	TRBJ2-7	CASSISAGDSYEQYF	TGTGCCAGTAGTATTTCGGCGGGAGACTCCTACGAGCAGTACTTC
TRBV7-2	NA	NA	TRBJ1-1	CASSPKRGGTEAFF	TGTGCCAGCAGCCCCAAAAGGGGAGGCACTGAAGCTTTCTTT
TRBV5-4	NA	TRBD2	TRBJ2-1	CASSLGGGGAGNEQFF	TGTGCCAGCAGCTTGGGTGGCGGGGGGGCTGGCAATGAGCAGTTCTTC
TRBV27	NA	TRBD2	TRBJ2-1	CASSGLDQRGEQFF	TGTGCCAGCAGTGGACTGGATCAGCGGGGTGAGCAGTTCTTC
TRBV9	NA	NA	TRBJ1-6	CASSETGDNSPLHF	TGTGCCAGCAGCGAGACGGGAGATAATTCACCCCTCCACTTT
TRBV4-1	NA	NA	TRBJ1-1	CASSQDAQGKLYFF	TGCGCCAGCAGCCAAGATGCGCAGGGGAAACTTTATTTCTTT